Detailed here is one T cell receptor (beta chain). Its antigen is still unknown. There are 13 residues in the CDR3. V lost 3 bases and J 1 base, leaving 7 bases between the germline ends. Germline assignment: CDR1 SNHLY and CDR2 FYNNEI. This entry belongs to a study of T cell repertoires in cytomegalovirus infection. Study summary: The study used recently identified HLA-C-restricted and well-studied HLA-B-restricted CMV epitopes. Public TCR beta signatures marked donors with CMV infection and the matching HLA. Overall study results and limits: The cumulative frequency of public TCR beta families distinguished individuals who carried CMV together with the relevant HLA. HLA-C-restricted CMV clonotypes gave the most frequent clonotype in two of eight donors.

Using its own MiXCR run on the reads, TCRdb lists one record per CDR3 protein. The sample holds tens of thousands of distinct CDR3 sequences, around 49% seen once. The specimen was CD8+ T cells from cultured PBMCs, collected from culture after CMV antigen stimulation. This TCR was sampled from a human donor in good health (CMV status not recorded). Some clones in this sample may be carry-over from other donors' samples. The chain joins TRBV2 to TRBJ2-7; D ambiguous. CDR3: CASSEVVSYEQYF. CDR3 nucleotides: TGTGCCAGCAGTGAGGTAGTTTCCTACGAGCAGTACTTC.